These 24 T cell receptor beta chains were sequenced from one sample in a study of T cells in tuberculosis. TCRdb's table, derived via immunoSEQ multiplex PCR, lists solely in-frame clones and lacks some. The sample holds 20,000 to 25,000 clones, around 97% seen once. Sequenced input: PBMCs. Every receptor here comes from a donor between 10 and 29 years old with latent tuberculosis or without tuberculosis infection.

The rearrangement links TRBV6-1 to TRBJ2-7, with 7 nucleotides matching TRBD1. This CDR3 contains 17 residues. Germline trimming cut 1 base from V and 1 base from J; bases unmatched to any gene: 10. Germline V CDR1 and CDR2: MNHNS, SASEGT. CDR3 loop: CASSEVVARDRSYEQYF. DNA of the CDR3: TGTGCCAGCAGTGAAGTGGTTGCCCGGGACAGATCCTACGAGCAGTACTTC.

V usage is TRBV29-1 and J usage is TRBJ2-7; D unresolved. Germline values: CDR1 SQVTM, CDR2 ANQGSEA. The CDR3 is made up of 13 amino acids. V was shortened by 4 bases and J by 0 bases, with 10 bases between the two germline ends. CDR3 DNA sequence: TGCAGCGTTGCTTACCAGAACTCCTACGAGCAGTACTTC. It yields the protein CSVAYQNSYEQYF.

The CDR3 spells CASTGQAYEQYF. CDR3 nucleotide sequence: TGTGCCAGCACGGGACAGGCCTACGAGCAGTACTTC. V and J are TRBV6-1 and TRBJ2-7, with TRBD1 identical over 8 bases. Germline-derived CDR1 and CDR2 are MNHNS and SASEGT. The CDR3 extends over 12 amino acids. With 7 bases clipped from V and 2 bases from J, the junction kept 1 base outside the gene matches.

The chain has TRBV5-1 and TRBJ2-2; D is possibly TRBD2 (5 bases). The V gene lost 2 bases and the J gene lost 4 bases, with 18 bases spanning the gap. This CDR3 has 17 residues. Germline V CDR1 and CDR2: SGHRS, YFSETQ. CDR3 amino acids: CASSLLGRGKGTGELFF. The CDR3 DNA is TGCGCCAGCAGCTTATTAGGACGGGGAAAGGGCACCGGGGAGCTGTTTTTT.

The chain combines TRBV15 with TRBJ1-4; 7 nucleotides align to TRBD1. The germline gives CDR1 LNHNV, CDR2 YYDKDF (reference sequence). CDR3 size: 17 residues. V was pared by 1 base and J by 2 bases, with 7 bases of the junction left unmatched. This CDR3 reads CATSRVGTALTNEKLFF. CDR3 nucleotide sequence: TGTGCCACCAGCAGAGTTGGGACAGCCCTTACTAATGAAAAACTGTTTTTT.

This rearrangement joins TRBV5-1 to TRBJ1-1; 8 nucleotides match TRBD1. This CDR3 region has 14 residues. Germline lookup yields CDR1 SGHRS and CDR2 YFSETQ. V trimming: 1 base; J trimming: 4 bases; junction bases outside the gene matches: 3. The DNA of the CDR3 is TGCGCCAGCAGCTTGCAAGACAGGGGCACTGAAGCTTTCTTT. Its protein product is CASSLQDRGTEAFF.

V usage is TRBV6-5 and J usage is TRBJ1-2, with 8 bases fitting TRBD1. Germline CDR1 reads MNHEY; CDR2 reads SVGAGI. The CDR3 extends over 13 amino acids. Germline trimming cut 4 bases from V and 5 bases from J; bases unmatched to any gene: 3. The DNA for the CDR3 is TGTGCCAGCAGTTCGGGACAGGAGTATGGCTACACCTTC. Its translation is CASSSGQEYGYTF.

The V gene is TRBV9, the J gene TRBJ2-1, with 7 bases lining up with TRBD2. CDR1 is SGDLS and CDR2 is YYNGEE in the germline V gene. Trimming removed 4 bases from V and 0 bases from J; junction bases left unmatched: 10. This CDR3 has 17 residues. The CDR3 loop reads CASSYNPAGSSYNEQFF. Here the CDR3 DNA reads TGTGCCAGCAGCTACAATCCAGCGGGAAGCTCCTACAATGAGCAGTTCTTC.

J is TRBJ2-4 and V is TRBV29-1; 9 bases align to TRBD2. J was trimmed by 0 bases and V by 6 bases; bases with no gene match: 6. CDR3 length: 15 residues. CDR1 SQVTM and CDR2 ANQGSEA come from the germline V gene. Here the CDR3 DNA reads TGCAGCGTGGGAGCGGGGGGAGTAGCCAAAAACATTCAGTACTTC. Translation gives CSVGAGGVAKNIQYF.

This clone was counted a single time. The chain combines TRBV5-6 with TRBJ1-1; no clear D. The CDR3 has 16 residues. CDR1 SGHDT and CDR2 YYEEEE come from the germline V gene. The V end lost 1 base, the J end lost 3 bases, and 16 bases lay between the germline ends. The CDR3 nucleotides read TGTGCCAGCAGCTTGAGTGACCGGAGGAGGGACACTGAAGCTTTCTTT. This translates into CASSLSDRRRDTEAFF.

The V call is TRBV30, the J call TRBJ2-1; 7 bases map to TRBD2. This CDR3 region has 15 residues. In germline, CDR1 is GTSNPN, CDR2 SVGIG (reference sequence). After removal of 0 bases from V and 6 bases from J, the junction contained 8 bases not matched to a gene. The CDR3 spells CAWSVPRWEGNEQFF. The CDR3 DNA is TGTGCCTGGAGTGTACCTCGTTGGGAGGGCAATGAGCAGTTCTTC.

The V and J genes are TRBV29-1 and TRBJ2-7; D is undetermined. This CDR3 is 15 amino acids long. Germline values: CDR1 SQVTM, CDR2 ANQGSEA. The V gene lost 4 bases and the J gene lost 1 base, with 17 bases spanning the gap. Written as DNA, the CDR3 is TGCAGCGTTGTTGGAGCCCGCCAAACATCCTACGAGCAGTACTTC. Amino acids: CSVVGARQTSYEQYF.

V is TRBV27 and J is TRBJ1-2; 10 bases match TRBD1. After removal of 3 bases from V and 8 bases from J, the junction contained 3 bases not matched to a gene. The CDR3 is made up of 13 amino acids. Per germline, CDR1 MNHEY and CDR2 SMNVEV (reference sequence). Here the CDR3 DNA reads TGTGCCAGCAGTTTCGGGACAGGGGTCGGCTACACCTTC. Amino acid sequence: CASSFGTGVGYTF.

The chain recombines TRBV9 with TRBJ1-5; D remains ambiguous. This CDR3 is 15 amino acids long. V lost 4 bases and J 0 bases, leaving 11 bases between the germline ends. Germline V gives CDR1 SGDLS, CDR2 YYNGEE. CDR3 coding DNA: TGTGCCAGCAGCCCGTCGGGAAGTAGCAATCAGCCCCAGCATTTT. Residues: CASSPSGSSNQPQHF.

This chain connects TRBV6-4 to TRBJ2-1, with D uncertain. CDR1 and CDR2 (germline): MRHNA, SNTAGT. The germline V and J ends were trimmed by 1 base and 2 bases, with 15 bases remaining between them. The CDR3 extends over 17 amino acids. CDR3 coding DNA: TGTGCCAGCAGTGACTTCCTGAGCACCCGGGCCTACAATGAGCAGTTCTTC. This codes for CASSDFLSTRAYNEQFF.

This clone was seen just once. This sequence joins TRBV29-1 and TRBJ1-1, with D perhaps TRBD1 (6 bases). CDR3 size: 14 residues. Trimming took off 2 bases at V and 1 base at J, with 11 bases between the two ends. Germline V CDR1 and CDR2: SQVTM, ANQGSEA. CDR3 amino acids: CSVELWDKNTEAFF. DNA for the CDR3: TGCAGCGTTGAACTTTGGGACAAGAACACTGAAGCTTTCTTT.

This sequence joins TRBV4-2 and TRBJ2-5; 11 positions agree with TRBD2. The V and J ends lost 0 bases and 0 bases, in that order; junction bases with no gene match: 9. Germline V gene sequence: CDR1 LGHNA, CDR2 YNFKEQ. CDR3 length: 19 residues. The chain's CDR3 is CASSQDRASGGPYQETQYF. CDR3 DNA: TGTGCCAGCAGCCAAGATCGTGCTAGCGGGGGGCCTTACCAAGAGACCCAGTACTTC.

This sequence joins TRBV18 and TRBJ2-2; 9 bases align to TRBD1. V lost 6 bases, J lost 3 bases, and 11 bases stayed unmatched. This CDR3 has 17 amino acids. Germline CDR1 reads KGHSH; CDR2 reads LQKENI. The CDR3 spells CASSLGTGKFYTGELFF. The CDR3 bases are TGTGCCAGCTCGCTCGGGACAGGGAAATTCTACACCGGGGAGCTGTTTTTT.

V gene TRBV7-2 combines with J gene TRBJ2-3, with D uncertain. There are 14 residues in the CDR3. Trimming took off 5 bases at V and 6 bases at J, with 15 bases between the two ends. Germline CDR1 is SGHTA and CDR2 is FQGNSA. The CDR3 coding sequence is TGTGCCAGCAGCCTAGAGCCGGCAGCGGATACGCAGTATTTT. Translated, it gives CASSLEPAADTQYF.

This clone was recorded once. The genes are TRBV27 and TRBJ2-7, with TRBD1 identical over 8 bases. CDR1 is MNHEY, CDR2 SMNVEV, per germline (reference sequence). Losses at the gene ends were 5 bases for V and 2 bases for J; bases not matched to a gene: 5. The CDR3 has 14 residues. Here the CDR3 reads CASSPDRVPYEQYF. CDR3 nucleotides: TGTGCCAGCAGTCCGGACAGGGTGCCCTACGAGCAGTACTTC.

The J gene is TRBJ1-1, the V gene TRBV10-2; D perhaps matches TRBD1 (5 bases). This CDR3 is built from 17 residues. Germline V gives CDR1 WSHSY, CDR2 SAAADI. The ends were cut back, 2 bases at V and 1 base at J, with 17 bases in the middle. The CDR3 spells CASSEMQGTGGNTEAFF. CDR3 nucleotides: TGCGCCAGCAGTGAGATGCAGGGCACCGGGGGGAACACTGAAGCTTTCTTT.

The V gene is TRBV7-8, the J gene TRBJ2-7, with 12 bases identical to TRBD2. Germline CDR1 reads SGHVS; CDR2 reads FQNEAQ. CDR3 size: 17 residues. V lost 0 bases to trimming and J lost 2 bases; unmatched junction nucleotides: 5. CDR3 nucleotides: TGTGCCAGCAGCTTAGCATCCGGGACTAGCGGGCCCTACGAGCAGTACTTC. It translates to CASSLASGTSGPYEQYF.

This clone was observed once. The chain employs TRBV7-6 and TRBJ2-7; possible D gene TRBD1, 5 bases. Germline values: CDR1 SGHVS, CDR2 FNYEAQ. The CDR3 loop spans 14 amino acids. V was shortened by 4 bases and J by 0 bases, with 10 bases between the two germline ends. The CDR3 here is CASSSLGASYEQYF. The CDR3 DNA sequence: TGTGCCAGCAGCTCCCTTGGGGCCTCCTACGAGCAGTACTTC.

V and J are TRBV6-5 and TRBJ1-5; D is perhaps TRBD1 (6 bases). The CDR3 runs to 15 residues. The V gene's germline CDR1 is MNHEY and CDR2 SVGAGI. Trimming cost V 0 bases and J 4 bases, with 10 bases left between them. The CDR3 is CASSYSTGLNQPQHF. CDR3 DNA sequence: TGTGCCAGCAGTTACTCGACAGGTCTGAATCAGCCCCAGCATTTT.